Reported below is one T cell receptor (beta chain). This specimen belongs to a study of blood T cell repertoires in COVID-19. Background on the study: Researchers got acute and convalescent COVID-19 samples from the United States, Italy and Spain. The analysed material was cDNA or gDNA that came from T cells, B-cell-depleted T cells, or PBMCs.

Source study methods: From reference gene primer amplification, estimates of nucleated cell counts were derived. Only in-frame clones appear in the TCRdb table, and some are missing; sequencing was by immunoSEQ multiplex PCR. D and trimming come from the DNA, and the V and J calls and clone size come from that table. This sample has 100,000 to 150,000 clones, with almost 70% found just once. This CDR3 is built from 18 residues. J lost 10 bases, V lost 2 bases, and 11 bases had no gene match. Germline V gives CDR1 SGHTA, CDR2 FQGNSA. This sequence originates from a woman in her 70s with acute or convalescent COVID-19. The sequencing sample was made of peripheral blood. The chain combines TRBV7-2 with TRBJ2-1, with 16 bases lining up with TRBD2. Written as DNA, the CDR3 is TGTGCCAGCAGCTTACTTAAAGGGACTAGCGGGGGGGGTTCGGAGCAGTTCTTC. Its protein product is CASSLLKGTSGGGSEQFF. Combining the CDR3 with reference TRBV7-2 and TRBJ2-1 gives the whole variable domain GAGVSQSPSNKVTEKGKDVELRCDPISGHTALYWYRQSLGQGLEFLIYFQGNSAPDKSGLPSDRFSAERTGGSVSTLTIQRTQQEDSAVYLCASSLLKGTSGGGSEQFFGPGTRLTVL.